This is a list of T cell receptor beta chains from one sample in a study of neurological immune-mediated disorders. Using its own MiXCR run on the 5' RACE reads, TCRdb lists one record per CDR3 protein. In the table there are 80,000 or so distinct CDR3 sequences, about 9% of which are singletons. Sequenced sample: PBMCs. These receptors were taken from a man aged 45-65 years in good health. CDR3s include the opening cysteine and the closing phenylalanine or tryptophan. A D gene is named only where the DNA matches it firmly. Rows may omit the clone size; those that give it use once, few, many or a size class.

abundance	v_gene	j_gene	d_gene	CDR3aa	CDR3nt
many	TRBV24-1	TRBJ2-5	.	CATSDLQVPGETQYF	TGTGCCACCAGTGATCTACAGGTCCCGGGAGAGACCCAGTACTTC
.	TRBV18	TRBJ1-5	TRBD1	CASSPLDTGGVNQPQHF	TGTGCCAGCTCACCACTAGATACAGGGGGCGTCAATCAGCCCCAGCATTTT
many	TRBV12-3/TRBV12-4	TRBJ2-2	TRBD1	CASSSDRGGPGELFF	TGTGCCAGCAGTTCCGACAGGGGAGGACCCGGGGAGCTGTTTTTT
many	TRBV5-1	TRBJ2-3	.	CASSLGLSDTDTQYF	TGCGCCAGCAGCTTGGGACTCTCCGACACAGATACGCAGTATTTT
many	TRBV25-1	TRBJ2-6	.	CASSPQRASGANVLTF	TGTGCCAGCAGTCCCCAGAGGGCCTCTGGGGCCAACGTCCTGACTTTC
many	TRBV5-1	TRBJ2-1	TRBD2	CASSSAGSGLRDEQFF	TGCGCCAGCAGCTCCGCGGGTAGCGGGCTTAGGGATGAGCAGTTCTTC
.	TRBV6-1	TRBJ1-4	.	CASILDGSTNEKLFF	.
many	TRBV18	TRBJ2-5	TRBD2	CASSPRGTSLQETQYF	TGTGCCAGCTCACCACGAGGGACTAGCCTTCAAGAGACCCAGTACTTC
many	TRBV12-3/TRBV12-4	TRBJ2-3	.	CASSARLTDTQYF	TGTGCCAGCAGTGCTCGACTCACAGATACGCAGTATTTT
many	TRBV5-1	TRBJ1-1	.	CASSTRGGNTEAFF	TGCGCCAGCAGTACCAGGGGAGGGAACACTGAAGCTTTCTTT
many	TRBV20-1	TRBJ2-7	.	CSARAPAGEQYF	TGCAGTGCTAGAGCCCCGGCTGGCGAGCAGTACTTC